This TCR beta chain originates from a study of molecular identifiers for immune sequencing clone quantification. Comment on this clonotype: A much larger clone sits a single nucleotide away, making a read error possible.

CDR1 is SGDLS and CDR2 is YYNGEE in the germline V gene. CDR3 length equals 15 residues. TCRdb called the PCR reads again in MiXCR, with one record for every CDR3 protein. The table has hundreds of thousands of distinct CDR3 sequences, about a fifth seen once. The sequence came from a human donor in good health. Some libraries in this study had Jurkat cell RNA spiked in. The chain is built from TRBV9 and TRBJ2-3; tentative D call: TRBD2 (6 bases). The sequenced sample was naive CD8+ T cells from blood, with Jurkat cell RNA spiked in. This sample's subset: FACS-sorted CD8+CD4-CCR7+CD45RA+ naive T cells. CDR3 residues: CVSSATGLHTDTQYF. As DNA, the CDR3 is TGTGTCAGCAGCGCCACGGGACTCCACACAGATACGCAGTATTTT.